This TCR beta chain was captured by sequencing in a study of post-analysis software for immune sequencing data. Across the whole study: Recorded subtypes: relapsing-remitting, secondary progressive, progressive-relapsing; some patients unannotated. Study-level findings and limits: Roughly 5 TRBV segments, TRBV5-6, TRBV5-1 and TRBV20-1 among them, were found more frequent in patients than controls. Multiple sclerosis patients had significantly lower normalized Chao1 diversity than controls. Strong co-clustering by F measure was evident for samples that had been prepared in the same batch.

cDNA libraries for TCR beta contained unique molecular identifiers. MiXCR was run by TCRdb on the PCR reads, yielding one entry per CDR3 protein. The data hold under 900,000 distinct CDR3 sequences, with approximately 53% observed a single time. Germline loops: CDR1 LGHDT, CDR2 YNNKEL (reference sequence). The CDR3 is 20 amino acids. With respect to this clonotype: Its specificity is unknown.

Sequencing was performed on blood. The source is a girl aged 10-17 years with multiple sclerosis. The chain couples TRBV3-1 to TRBJ2-7; 10 bases agree with TRBD2. The J call may be incorrect, as the DNA end agrees better with TRBJ2-5. Here the CDR3 DNA reads TGTGCCAGCAGCCAAGTAGTAAGCGGGAGGGCCGGAGTTGGCGTTGAGACCCAGTACTTC. It codes for CASSQVVSGRAGVGVETQYF.